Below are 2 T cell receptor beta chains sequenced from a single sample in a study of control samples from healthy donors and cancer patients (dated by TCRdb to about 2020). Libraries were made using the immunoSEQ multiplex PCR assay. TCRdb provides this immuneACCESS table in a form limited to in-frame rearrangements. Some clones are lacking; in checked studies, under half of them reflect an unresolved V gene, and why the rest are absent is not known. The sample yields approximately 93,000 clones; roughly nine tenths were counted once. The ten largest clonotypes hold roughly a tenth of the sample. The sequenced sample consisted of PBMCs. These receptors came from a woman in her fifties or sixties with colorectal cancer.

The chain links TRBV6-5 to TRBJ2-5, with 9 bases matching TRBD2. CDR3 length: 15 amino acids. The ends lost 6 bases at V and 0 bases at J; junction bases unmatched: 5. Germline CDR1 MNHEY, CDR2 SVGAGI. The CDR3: CASSVLAGYQETQYF. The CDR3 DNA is TGTGCCAGCAGCGTACTAGCGGGCTACCAAGAGACCCAGTACTTC.

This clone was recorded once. CDR3 amino acids: CASSLQQVFGTEAFF. CDR3 DNA sequence: TGTGCCAGCAGCTTACAACAGGTCTTTGGCACTGAAGCTTTCTTT. The chain is built from TRBV7-2 and TRBJ1-1; possible D gene TRBD1, 5 bases. V was trimmed by 2 bases and J by 4 bases, leaving 14 bases between them. The CDR3 runs 15 residues. The germline V gene has CDR1 SGHTA and CDR2 FQGNSA.